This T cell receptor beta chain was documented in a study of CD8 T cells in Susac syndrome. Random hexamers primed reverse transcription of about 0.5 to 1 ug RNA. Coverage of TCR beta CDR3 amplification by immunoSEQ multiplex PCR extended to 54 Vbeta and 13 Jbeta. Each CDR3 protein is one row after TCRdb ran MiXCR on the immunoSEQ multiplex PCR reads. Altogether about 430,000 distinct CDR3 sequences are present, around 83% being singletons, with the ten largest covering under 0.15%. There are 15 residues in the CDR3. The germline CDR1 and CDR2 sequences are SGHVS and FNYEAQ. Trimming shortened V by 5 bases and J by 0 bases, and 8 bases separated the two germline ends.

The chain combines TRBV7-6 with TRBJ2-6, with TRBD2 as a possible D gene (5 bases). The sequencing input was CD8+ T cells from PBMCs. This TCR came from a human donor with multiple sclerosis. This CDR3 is CASSAGASGANVLTF. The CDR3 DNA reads TGTGCCAGCAGCGCGGGCGCCTCTGGGGCCAACGTCCTGACTTTC.